This T cell receptor (beta chain) was retrieved from a study of cytotoxic CD8 clonotypes in ibrutinib-treated CLL. Study-wide findings and caveats: Sustained-remission and progressing patients had unequal sampling times.

Using immunoSEQ multiplex PCR, the repertoire was profiled, and TCRdb retains in-frame clones only, with some absent. This sample has some 76,000 clones, with less than 90% found just once. As concerns this clone: The antigen is unknown.

Germline V gene data show CDR1 as SGHAT and CDR2 as FQNNGV. This CDR3 has 19 amino acids. The junction had 21 bases not matched to a gene; V was cut back by 4 bases and J by 5 bases. Sequences were derived from PBMCs, sampled after 24 months of ibrutinib treatment. The chain combines TRBV11-2 with TRBJ2-5; 8 nucleotides align to TRBD2. This sequence was found in a human donor with chronic lymphocytic leukemia. CDR3: CASSSPIGSGTSRGETQYF. The CDR3 bases are TGTGCCAGCAGCTCCCCAATAGGTAGCGGGACCTCCCGGGGGGAGACCCAGTACTTC.